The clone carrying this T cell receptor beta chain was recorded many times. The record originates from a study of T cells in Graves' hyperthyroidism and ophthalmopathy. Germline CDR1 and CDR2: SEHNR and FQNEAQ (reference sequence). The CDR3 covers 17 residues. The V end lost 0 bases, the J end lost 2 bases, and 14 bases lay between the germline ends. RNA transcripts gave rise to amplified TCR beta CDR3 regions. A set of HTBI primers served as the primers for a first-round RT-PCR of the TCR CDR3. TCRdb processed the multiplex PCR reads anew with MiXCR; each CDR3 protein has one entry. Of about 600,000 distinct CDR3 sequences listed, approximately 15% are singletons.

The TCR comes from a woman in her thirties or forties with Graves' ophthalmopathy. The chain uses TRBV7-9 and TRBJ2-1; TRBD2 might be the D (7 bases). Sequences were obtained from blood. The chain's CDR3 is CASSLAGAGAPYNEQFF. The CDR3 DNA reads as TGTGCCAGCAGCTTAGCGGGGGCGGGAGCCCCCTACAATGAGCAGTTCTTC.